The text below deals with one T cell receptor beta chain. Its target is unknown. CDR3 length equals 16 residues. Germline V gene lookup returns CDR1 ENHRY and CDR2 SYGVKD. V shed 4 bases and J 0 bases; nucleotides not matched to a gene: 7. The sample originates from a study of shared clonotypes between healthy human individuals. In the study overall: Donor composition was a couple of women and three men, aged 18 to 49.

Authors' data handling: ImmunoSEQ sequences covered only the junction and lacked quality scores; filtering therefore differed. Using immunoSEQ multiplex PCR, the repertoire was profiled, and TCRdb retains in-frame clones only, with some absent. The V and J calls and clone size are taken from that table; D and trimming were inferred from the DNA. The repertoire holds around 2,000,000 clones, with 85% to 95% as singletons. Study-wide results and limits: Clonotype sharing among donors was thought likely to change with sequencing depth. Sampling used blood alone; tissue repertoires probably differ.

Sequencing was done on a sample of naive CD4+ T cells sorted from blood. Specified subset: CD45RA+ positively selected. The TCR originated in a man aged 18 to 30 in good health. The gene calls are TRBV10-3 and TRBJ2-3; 7 nucleotides line up with TRBD2. The CDR3: CAISVTAGKSTDTQYF. The DNA of the CDR3 is TGTGCCATCAGTGTTACAGCGGGGAAAAGCACAGATACGCAGTATTTT.